A single sample is the source of the 29 T cell receptor beta chains below, sequenced in a study of T cell responses to AZD1222 COVID-19 vaccine. Libraries were prepared by immunoSEQ multiplex PCR; TCRdb keeps only in-frame clonotypes and omits some of them. The sample yields some 200,000 clones, approximately 90% seen once. Material: peripheral blood, obtained on day 0 of AZD1222 vaccination. These TCRs come from an adult in good health.

The chain combines TRBV6-4 with TRBJ2-1, with 15 bases matching TRBD2. The junction had 5 bases not matched to a gene; V was cut back by 4 bases and J by 7 bases. The CDR3 length is 16 residues. Germline V gene data show CDR1 as MRHNA and CDR2 as SNTAGT. CDR3 protein: CASSAQGLAGGNEQFF. CDR3 DNA sequence: TGTGCCAGCAGTGCCCAGGGACTAGCGGGGGGAAATGAGCAGTTCTTC.

V gene TRBV28 combines with J gene TRBJ1-2; possible D gene TRBD1, 5 bases. V lost 6 bases to trimming and J lost 0 bases, with 14 bases between them. The CDR3 contains 15 residues. Germline V gene sequence: CDR1 MDHEN, CDR2 SYDVKM. CDR3 sequence: CASSLGAVTNYGYTF. In nucleotides, the CDR3 is TGTGCCAGCAGCCTTGGGGCAGTGACTAACTATGGCTACACCTTC.

V and J are TRBV10-3 and TRBJ1-3; no clear D gene. The CDR3 is 12 residues long. The V gene lost 7 bases and the J gene lost 4 bases, with 8 bases spanning the gap. CDR1 and CDR2 (germline): ENHRY, SYGVKD. The CDR3 coding sequence is TGTGCCATCAACGGAGGCGGAAACACCATATATTTT. Translated, it gives CAINGGGNTIYF.

This clone was found a few times. V is TRBV28 and J is TRBJ2-7; possibly TRBD1 for D (5 bases). CDR3 length equals 13 residues. From germline, CDR1 is MDHEN and CDR2 SYDVKM. Trimming took off 4 bases at V and 3 bases at J, with 10 bases between the two ends. Written as DNA, the CDR3 is TGTGCCAGCAGTTCACTCGACAGCTACGAGCAGTACTTC. Its translation is CASSSLDSYEQYF.

The chain employs TRBV19 and TRBJ1-5, with D uncertain. Germline V lookup: CDR1 LNHDA, CDR2 SQIVND (reference sequence). Trimming pared 0 bases from V and 7 bases from J, leaving 10 bases between. CDR3 length: 14 residues. CDR3 region: CASSIDRQSQPQHF. CDR3 nucleotide sequence: TGTGCCAGTAGTATAGATCGGCAATCCCAGCCCCAGCATTTT.

This chain connects TRBV7-3 to TRBJ2-3, with D possibly being TRBD1 or TRBD2 (5 bases each). CDR1 and CDR2 (germline): SGHTA, FQGTGA. V lost 1 base to trimming and J lost 4 bases, with 12 bases between them. The CDR3 spans 15 residues. CDR3 region: CASSLRGAAADTQYF. The CDR3 coding sequence is TGTGCCAGCAGCTTAAGAGGGGCCGCGGCAGATACGCAGTATTTT.

The chain recombines TRBV18 with TRBJ2-7, with 9 bases that match TRBD1. The V gene end was trimmed by 2 bases and the J gene end by 5 bases; junction bases not matched to a gene: 7. The CDR3 length is 15 residues. The germline V gene has CDR1 KGHSH and CDR2 LQKENI. CDR3 sequence: CASSPIQGARDEQYF. In DNA, the CDR3 is TGTGCCAGCTCACCAATACAGGGGGCGCGTGACGAGCAGTACTTC.

The rearrangement joins TRBV3-1 (or the pseudogene TRBV3-2) to TRBJ1-5, with D unresolved. Germline assignment: CDR1 LGHDT and CDR2 YNNKEL (reference sequence). The CDR3 is made up of 14 amino acids. V gave up 5 bases and J gave up 1 base, with 9 bases separating them. CDR3 loop: CASSTVGSNQPQHF. The CDR3 DNA follows: TGTGCCAGCAGCACAGTCGGGAGCAATCAGCCCCAGCATTTT.

The chain recombines TRBV6-5 with TRBJ2-6, with D maybe TRBD1 (5 bases). Germline values: CDR1 MNHEY, CDR2 SVGAGI. The ends were cut back, 2 bases at V and 4 bases at J, with 9 bases in the middle. This CDR3 spans 15 amino acids. The DNA of the CDR3 is TGTGCCAGCAGTTACATGGGGCAAGGGGCCAACGTCCTGACTTTC. This gives the protein CASSYMGQGANVLTF.

This chain uses TRBV18 with TRBJ2-5, with 9 bases identical to TRBD1. The CDR3 spans 15 residues. Per the germline V gene, CDR1 is KGHSH and CDR2 is LQKENI. Unmatched junction bases numbered 5, after V lost 4 bases and J lost 2 bases. CDR3 region: CASSRDRASQETQYF. The CDR3 DNA reads TGTGCCAGCTCACGGGACAGGGCATCTCAAGAGACCCAGTACTTC.

This chain joins TRBV7-2 and TRBJ1-1; D might be TRBD1 (5 bases). The CDR3 is made up of 15 amino acids. V lost 1 base and J lost 1, with 10 bases in between. In germline, CDR1 is SGHTA, CDR2 FQGNSA. The CDR3 here is CASSLVAGRNTEAFF. CDR3 nucleotides: TGTGCCAGCAGCTTAGTGGCAGGGAGGAACACTGAAGCTTTCTTT.

This chain connects TRBV19 to TRBJ1-5, with D tentatively TRBD1 (5 bases). Germline CDR1 reads LNHDA; CDR2 reads SQIVND (reference sequence). The CDR3 loop spans 14 amino acids. V lost 3 bases and J lost 9, with 15 bases in between. The CDR3 bases are TGTGCCAGTAGTATCCAGGGTTTCTATCGGCCCCAGCATTTT. It encodes CASSIQGFYRPQHF.

The V call is TRBV9, the J call TRBJ2-1, with 9 bases matching TRBD2. V shed 0 bases, J shed 3 bases, and the junction held 4 bases outside the gene matches. CDR3 length equals 16 residues. From germline, CDR1 is SGDLS and CDR2 YYNGEE. The DNA of the CDR3 is TGTGCCAGCAGCGTAGAAGCAGCGGGAGGCTACAATGAGCAGTTCTTC. It codes for CASSVEAAGGYNEQFF.

The chain employs TRBV7-9 and TRBJ1-3; 7 bases align to TRBD1. J was trimmed by 3 bases and V by 9 bases; bases with no gene match: 11. The CDR3 runs to 15 residues. Per the germline V gene, CDR1 is SEHNR and CDR2 is FQNEAQ (reference sequence). The chain's CDR3 is CARDPIGGSGNTIYF. The CDR3 region has the DNA TGTGCCAGGGACCCCATAGGGGGCAGTGGAAACACCATATATTTT.

The chain uses TRBV7-2 and TRBJ2-1, with a possible D match to TRBD2 (6 bases). The germline V and J ends were trimmed by 2 bases and 0 bases, with 14 bases remaining between them. Germline-derived CDR1 and CDR2 are SGHTA and FQGNSA. This CDR3 is built from 17 residues. The CDR3 nucleotides are TGTGCCAGCAGCTTACCCTCACGGGGGAGCTCCTACAATGAGCAGTTCTTC. This translates into CASSLPSRGSSYNEQFF.

V usage is TRBV5-6 and J usage is TRBJ1-3; D may be TRBD1 (5 bases). The CDR3 runs 15 residues. V gave up 7 bases and J gave up 4 bases, with 18 bases separating them. Germline V CDR1 and CDR2: SGHDT, YYEEEE. Here the CDR3 reads CASHGGVLPGNTIYF. CDR3 bases: TGTGCCAGCCACGGGGGGGTTCTCCCAGGAAACACCATATATTTT.

The chain employs TRBV6-5 and TRBJ1-5; D perhaps matches TRBD1 (5 bases). The germline CDR1 and CDR2 sequences are MNHEY and SVGAGI. The ends were cut back, 5 bases at V and 6 bases at J, with 11 bases in the middle. This CDR3 has 13 amino acids. CDR3 DNA: TGTGCCAGCAGTCGACAGTCGGGTCAGCCCCAGCATTTT. This translates into CASSRQSGQPQHF.

The rearrangement uses TRBV18 and TRBJ1-4; no firm D call. The CDR3 sequence is 14 residues long. Trimming cost V 3 bases and J 5 bases, with 10 bases left between them. Germline-derived CDR1 and CDR2 are KGHSH and LQKENI. The CDR3 region has the DNA TGTGCCAGCTCACCGCCAGGTCTAAATGAAAAACTGTTTTTT. This sequence encodes CASSPPGLNEKLFF. The variable domain in full, completed from reference TRBV18 and TRBJ1-4, reads NAGVMQNPRHLVRRRGQEARLRCSPMKGHSHVYWYRQLPEEGLKFMVYLQKENIIDESGMPKERFSAEFPKEGPSILRIQQVVRGDSAAYFCASSPPGLNEKLFFGSGTQLSVL.

This chain links TRBV5-1 with TRBJ2-7; TRBD1 agrees at 9 bases. The CDR3 consists of 14 residues. Germline V gene lookup returns CDR1 SGHRS and CDR2 YFSETQ. Trimming removed 3 bases from V and 6 bases from J; junction bases left unmatched: 7. The CDR3 nucleotides are TGCGCCAGCAGCTCCGGGACAGGGATGCGCGAGCAGTACTTC. This sequence encodes CASSSGTGMREQYF.

The V and J genes are TRBV10-3 and TRBJ2-1, with 11 positions matching TRBD1. The CDR3 has 15 amino acids. J lost 6 bases, V lost 4 bases, and 5 bases had no gene match. Germline V gene sequence: CDR1 ENHRY, CDR2 SYGVKD. CDR3 loop: CAISASGQGVNEQFF. The CDR3 DNA follows: TGTGCCATCAGTGCGTCGGGACAGGGGGTCAATGAGCAGTTCTTC.

The chain uses TRBV18 and TRBJ1-1; no definite D call. With 1 base removed from V and 7 bases from J, the gap between germline ends came to 7 bases. Germline assignment: CDR1 KGHSH and CDR2 LQKENI. CDR3 length: 12 amino acids. Written as DNA, the CDR3 is TGTGCCAGCTCACCACTTAAGGGTGAAGCTTTCTTT. Protein sequence: CASSPLKGEAFF.

This rearrangement joins TRBV2 to TRBJ1-3; 8 bases are a match to TRBD1. V gave up 7 bases and J gave up 0 bases; unmatched junction bases: 5. CDR3 size: 15 residues. Looked up from germline, CDR1 is SNHLY and CDR2 is FYNNEI. CDR3 nucleotides: TGTGCCAGCACCGAACAGGGGGTCTCTGGAAACACCATATATTTT. Its protein product is CASTEQGVSGNTIYF. The whole variable domain, remainder taken from reference TRBV2 and TRBJ1-3, is EPEVTQTPSHQVTQMGQEVILRCVPISNHLYFYWYRQILGQKVEFLVSFYNNEISEKSEIFDDQFSVERPDGSNFTLKIRSTKLEDSAMYFCASTEQGVSGNTIYFGEGSWLTVV.

This chain uses TRBV4-2 with TRBJ1-6; 9 bases align to TRBD1. Per the germline V gene, CDR1 is LGHNA and CDR2 is YNFKEQ. The V segment lost 0 bases and the J segment 8 bases; nucleotides outside the gene matches: 8. This CDR3 has 17 residues. This chain's CDR3 is CASSQEGQGPVHSPLHF. CDR3 sequence (DNA): TGTGCCAGCAGCCAAGAGGGACAGGGACCCGTCCATTCACCCCTCCACTTT.

V gene TRBV9 combines with J gene TRBJ2-7; D is ambiguous. In germline, CDR1 is SGDLS, CDR2 YYNGEE. V lost 0 bases, J lost 5 bases, and 12 bases lay in between. The CDR3 covers 14 residues. The CDR3 loop reads CASSVGSEYNEQYF. The CDR3, as DNA: TGTGCCAGCAGCGTAGGGAGCGAGTATAACGAGCAGTACTTC.

V and J are TRBV23-1 and TRBJ2-3, with TRBD1 matching over 8 bases. TRBV23-1 is classed as an ORF, of uncertain function. V trimming: 7 bases; J trimming: 12 bases; junction bases outside the gene matches: 12. The CDR3 is made up of 13 amino acids. CDR3 nucleotide sequence: TGCGCCAGCACCCCACAGGGGGTAGTCTTTCAGTATTTT. Its protein is CASTPQGVVFQYF.

A note on this clone: Other DNA sequences in this sample translate to the same CDR3. This chain connects TRBV6-2 or TRBV6-3 to TRBJ2-7; 13 nucleotides agree with TRBD2. In germline, CDR1 is MNHEY, CDR2 SVGEGT. Unmatched junction bases numbered 2, after V lost 0 bases and J lost 6 bases. The CDR3 extends over 15 amino acids. Here the CDR3 reads CASSYSWTSGSEQYF. The CDR3 DNA is TGTGCCAGCAGTTACTCTTGGACTAGCGGGAGCGAGCAGTACTTC.

The chain employs TRBV5-1 and TRBJ2-2, with 9 bases fitting TRBD2. The CDR3 extends over 16 amino acids. With 4 bases clipped from V and 1 base from J, the junction kept 5 bases outside the gene matches. Germline V gene data show CDR1 as SGHRS and CDR2 as YFSETQ. This CDR3 is CASSRFSGGNTGELFF. Here the CDR3 DNA reads TGCGCCAGCAGCCGTTTTAGCGGGGGGAACACCGGGGAGCTGTTTTTT. Full variable domain (remainder filled in from reference TRBV5-1 and TRBJ2-2): KAGVTQTPRYLIKTRGQQVTLSCSPISGHRSVSWYQQTPGQGLQFLFEYFSETQRNKGNFPGRFSGRQFSNSRSEMNVSTLELGDSALYLCASSRFSGGNTGELFFGEGSRLTVL.

The chain links TRBV7-2 to TRBJ2-3; D uncertain. Looked up from germline, CDR1 is SGHTA and CDR2 is FQGNSA. The CDR3 length is 14 residues. With 2 bases removed from V and 1 base from J, the gap between germline ends came to 7 bases. This CDR3 is CASSLFGGTDTQYF. The DNA for the CDR3 is TGTGCCAGCAGCTTATTTGGTGGCACAGATACGCAGTATTTT.

The chain joins TRBV12-3 or TRBV12-4 to TRBJ2-7; possible D gene TRBD1, 5 bases. The CDR3 extends over 13 amino acids. Deletions cut 3 bases from V and 5 bases from J, with 11 bases between. The CDR3 DNA is TGTGCCAGCAGTTTGCAGGGCTGGAACGAGCAGTACTTC. Its protein is CASSLQGWNEQYF.